Shown below are 24 T cell receptor beta chains from a single sample sequenced in a study of regulatory T cells in long-lasting Graves disease. Regarding time point: newly diagnosed GD, antithyroid drugs for less than 3 months. After RNA was extracted from PBMCs, the TCR library was made from it. Combining iRepertoire HTBI primers with Arm-PCR of CDR3 regions, the authors built TCR beta libraries. Using its own MiXCR run on the multiplex PCR reads, TCRdb lists one record per CDR3 protein. This sample has around 400,000 distinct CDR3 sequences, with over 12% found just once. These records were also assigned to another study, of T cells in Graves' hyperthyroidism and ophthalmopathy.

This specimen was peripheral blood mononuclear cells (PBMCs), taken at new diagnosis, from a patient treated with antithyroid drugs. The receptor source for this set is a woman aged 40 to 50 with Graves disease.

This clonotype came up many times. The V and J genes are TRBV12-5 and TRBJ2-2; 7 bases are shared with TRBD1. V dropped 7 bases and J dropped 5; count of bases not matched to a gene: 10. The CDR3 consists of 15 residues. Germline loops: CDR1 LGHNT, CDR2 FRNRAP. DNA of the CDR3: TGTGCTAGTGCAGTGAGGACAGGACCAACCGGGGAGCTGTTTTTT. Encoded protein: CASAVRTGPTGELFF.

This clonotype was detected ten times or more. This sequence joins TRBV7-8 and TRBJ2-5; tentatively, D is TRBD2 (6 bases). This CDR3 has 15 amino acids. From germline, CDR1 is SGHVS and CDR2 FQNEAQ. V was pared by 0 bases and J by 5 bases, with 13 bases between. The CDR3 DNA reads as TGTGCCAGCAGCTTAGCGGAGGGCGCGGGTGAGACCCAGTACTTC. Its translation: CASSLAEGAGETQYF.

The chain uses TRBV10-1 and TRBJ2-7; 15 bases match TRBD2. Germline V gene lookup returns CDR1 WNHNN and CDR2 SYGVQD (reference sequence). Trimming took 2 bases from V and 6 from J; bases not matched to a gene: 2. The CDR3 contains 15 residues. The CDR3 region is CASSEGTSGRIEQYF. The CDR3 region has the DNA TGCGCCAGCAGTGAGGGGACTAGCGGGAGGATCGAGCAGTACTTC.

This clonotype was seen ten or more times. V gene TRBV11-2 combines with J gene TRBJ2-7; no firm D call. Germline CDR1 and CDR2: SGHAT and FQNNGV. The CDR3 is made up of 12 amino acids. The V and J ends lost 4 bases and 4 bases respectively, with 8 bases between them. As DNA, the CDR3 is TGTGCCAGCAGCTCCCACCGGTACGAGCAGTACTTC. Protein product: CASSSHRYEQYF.

This clonotype was recorded many times. V gene TRBV2 combines with J gene TRBJ2-7; D not resolved. The CDR3 has 13 amino acids. The V and J ends lost 6 bases and 4 bases respectively, with 13 bases between them. Germline assignment: CDR1 SNHLY and CDR2 FYNNEI. DNA of the CDR3: TGTGCCAGCAGCTCCACAGTAGCTTACGAGCAGTACTTC. It is translated as CASSSTVAYEQYF.

The chain employs TRBV3-1 and TRBJ2-6; possibly TRBD2 for D (6 bases). This CDR3 has 16 residues. Trimming removed 4 bases at V and 2 bases at J, with 12 bases between. The germline V gene encodes CDR1 LGHDT and CDR2 YNNKEL (reference sequence). The CDR3, as DNA: TGTGCCAGCAGCCGACTGACGGGGGCTGGGGCCAACGTCCTGACTTTC. Its translation: CASSRLTGAGANVLTF.

A few counts support this clonotype. This chain links TRBV9 with TRBJ2-2; the match to TRBD1 covers 9 bases. V gave up 0 bases and J gave up 0 bases; unmatched junction bases: 9. Germline CDR1 reads SGDLS; CDR2 reads YYNGEE. The length of the CDR3 is 19 residues. The CDR3 region has the DNA TGTGCCAGCAGCGTAGAAGGGACAGGGTTTATTGCGAACACCGGGGAGCTGTTTTTT. It yields the protein CASSVEGTGFIANTGELFF. The variable domain in full, with the rest retrieved from reference TRBV9 and TRBJ2-2, is DSGVTQTPKHLITATGQRVTLRCSPRSGDLSVYWYQQSLDQGLQFLIQYYNGEERAKGNILERFSAQQFPDLHSELNLSSLELGDSALYFCASSVEGTGFIANTGELFFGEGSRLTVL.

This clonotype was recorded at least ten times. The CDR3 loop is CSASPRQANYGYTF. The DNA of the CDR3 is TGCAGTGCTTCTCCCCGACAGGCCAACTATGGCTACACCTTC. The rearrangement links TRBV20-1 to TRBJ1-2; the D gene is possibly TRBD1 (6 bases). Per germline, CDR1 DFQATT and CDR2 SNEGSKA (reference sequence). The germline V and J ends were trimmed by 5 bases and 2 bases, with 15 bases remaining between them. The CDR3 extends over 14 amino acids.

This clonotype was seen more than once but under ten times. The chain carries TRBV30 and TRBJ1-1, with D uncertain. The CDR3 has 12 amino acids. Germline values: CDR1 GTSNPN, CDR2 SVGIG (reference sequence). Trimming cost V 0 bases and J 3 bases, with 5 bases left between them. CDR3 DNA: TGTGCCTGGAGTGTAGAGGACACTGAAGCTTTCTTT. Translation gives CAWSVEDTEAFF.

About this clonotype itself: The junction shows a germline mismatch at one end, possibly a read error. The genes are TRBV7-7 and TRBJ2-1; 7 positions agree with TRBD2. CDR1 and CDR2 (germline): SSHAT, FNYEAQ (reference sequence). The CDR3 spans 14 residues. The CDR3 spells CASSHGLEGDEQFF. The CDR3 DNA follows: TGTGCTAGCAGCCACGGACTAGAGGGCGATGAGCAGTTCTTC. The full variable domain, rest sourced from reference TRBV7-7 and TRBJ2-1, is GAGVSQSPRYKVTKRGQDVTLRCDPISSHATLYWYQQALGQGPEFLTYFNYEAQPDKSGLPSDRFSAERPEGSISTLTIQRTEQRDSAMYRCASSHGLEGDEQFFGPGTRLTVL.

This chain connects TRBV2 to TRBJ1-4, with TRBD1 as a possible D gene (5 bases). The CDR3 loop spans 12 amino acids. Trimming cost V 7 bases and J 5 bases, with 8 bases left between them. CDR1 and CDR2 from the germline V gene are SNHLY and FYNNEI. CDR3 in DNA: TGTGCCAGCAAATCAGGGAATGAAAAACTGTTTTTT. This gives the protein CASKSGNEKLFF.

This clonotype was counted a single time. A single base separates this from a much larger clone, so it may be a read error. V usage is TRBV12-3 or TRBV12-4 and J usage is TRBJ2-1; TRBD1 is a possible D gene (6 bases). CDR3 size: 14 residues. This CDR3 is CAGSYRARGNEQFF. CDR3 nucleotide sequence: TGTGCCGGCAGTTACAGGGCTCGTGGCAATGAGCAGTTCTTC.

The chain couples TRBV7-3 to TRBJ2-7, with 11 bases aligning to TRBD2. This CDR3 contains 15 residues. Unmatched junction bases numbered 7, after V lost 5 bases and J lost 4 bases. The germline CDR1 and CDR2 sequences are SGHTA and FQGTGA. The CDR3 nucleotides read TGTGCCAGCAGCCCCGTAGCGGGAGGGAGGTACGAGCAGTACTTC. Protein product: CASSPVAGGRYEQYF. The full variable domain, rest sourced from reference TRBV7-3 and TRBJ2-7, is GAGVSQTPSNKVTEKGKYVELRCDPISGHTALYWYRQSLGQGPEFLIYFQGTGAADDSGLPNDRFFAVRPEGSVSTLKIQRTERGDSAVYLCASSPVAGGRYEQYFGPGTRLTVT.

As regards this clonotype: A much larger clone differs from this one at a single base, so this may be a read error. Here the CDR3 omits its conserved ending phenylalanine or tryptophan, so a read error is the likely source. V is TRBV10-1 and J is TRBJ2-6; D perhaps matches TRBD1 (6 bases). The CDR3 loop spans 15 amino acids. CDR1 WNHNN and CDR2 SYGVQD come from the germline V gene (reference sequence). V dropped 6 bases and J dropped 2 bases, with 11 bases sitting between them. The CDR3 reads CASRGRGAGANVLTS. The CDR3 DNA sequence: TGCGCCAGCAGGGGCAGGGGAGCTGGGGCCAACGTCCTGACTTCC.

This clonotype has ten or more counts. The V and J genes are TRBV15 and TRBJ2-3; the D gene is possibly TRBD2 (6 bases). CDR3 size: 15 residues. The V and J ends lost 0 bases and 3 bases respectively, with 10 bases between them. CDR1 is LNHNV, CDR2 YYDKDF, per germline (reference sequence). CDR3 amino acids: CATSRDHGGTDTQYF. The CDR3 bases are TGTGCCACCAGCAGAGATCATGGAGGGACAGATACGCAGTATTTT.

The table lists this clonotype with many counts. The genes are TRBV2 and TRBJ2-1, with 8 bases aligning to TRBD2. Germline V CDR1 and CDR2: SNHLY, FYNNEI. This CDR3 comprises 15 residues. Trimming removed 4 bases from V and 6 bases from J; junction bases left unmatched: 8. The CDR3 coding sequence is TGTGCCAGCAGTGTTAAGGGACTAGAGTTCAATGAGCAGTTCTTC. This sequence encodes CASSVKGLEFNEQFF.

This clonotype occurred many times. The chain links TRBV25-1 to TRBJ2-7; TRBD1 aligns across 7 bases. V shed 5 bases, J shed 5 bases, and the junction held 12 bases outside the gene matches. Germline V gives CDR1 MGHDK, CDR2 SYGVNS. The CDR3 is 15 amino acids. This CDR3 reads CASSIQGRGGHEQYF. The CDR3 DNA reads as TGTGCCAGCAGTATCCAGGGGCGAGGGGGCCACGAGCAGTACTTC.

A few counts support this clonotype. This chain joins TRBV19 and TRBJ2-1, with 10 bases identical to TRBD1. J gave up 5 bases and V 7 bases, and 5 bases lay outside the gene matches. Germline V gene lookup returns CDR1 LNHDA and CDR2 SQIVND (reference sequence). The CDR3 extends over 14 amino acids. CDR3 sequence (DNA): TGTGCCAGTACACGACAGGGGGCCGACAATGAGCAGTTCTTC. Translation gives CASTRQGADNEQFF.

V gene TRBV28 combines with J gene TRBJ2-7, with 7 positions matching TRBD2. Germline-derived CDR1 and CDR2 are MDHEN and SYDVKM. V lost 6 bases to trimming and J lost 7 bases; unmatched junction nucleotides: 15. The CDR3 totals 15 residues. DNA for the CDR3: TGTGCCAGCAGCCTCCCCGTCTTGGGGGGGTCGGAGCAGTACTTC. This translates into CASSLPVLGGSEQYF.

The table lists this clonotype with many counts. The chain links TRBV2 to TRBJ2-1, with 8 bases fitting TRBD1. With 6 bases clipped from V and 13 bases from J, the junction kept 5 bases outside the gene matches. The CDR3 is made up of 11 amino acids. CDR1 is SNHLY and CDR2 is FYNNEI in the germline V gene. Written as DNA, the CDR3 is TGTGCCAGCAGCCCGGACAGGGTTCAGTTCTTC. It encodes CASSPDRVQFF.

This clonotype showed up many times. The rearrangement uses TRBV27 and TRBJ2-7, with 9 bases that match TRBD1. V lost 5 bases and J lost 5; bases outside the gene matches: 7. There are 14 residues in the CDR3. Germline V gene data show CDR1 as MNHEY and CDR2 as SMNVEV (reference sequence). The CDR3 nucleotides read TGTGCCAGCAGTATAATGACAGGGGGAGACGAGCAGTACTTC. Encoded protein: CASSIMTGGDEQYF.

Concerning this clonotype: A single base separates this from a much larger clone, so it may be a read error. The chain joins TRBV28 to TRBJ2-2; TRBD2 is a possible D gene (6 bases). The length of the CDR3 is 17 residues. CDR1 and CDR2 from the germline V gene are MDHEN and SYDVKM. V was shortened by 7 bases and J by 4 bases, with 22 bases between the two germline ends. Here the CDR3 reads CASITGGDAGGTGELFF. CDR3 DNA sequence: TGTGCCAGCATCACTGGAGGGGATGCAGGCGGCACCGGGGAGCTGTTTTTT.

In its sample, this clonotype was seen a few times. The chain links TRBV20-1 to TRBJ1-1; D call uncertain. V was cut by 6 bases and J by 5 bases, with 13 bases left in between. The CDR3 is 12 amino acids. The germline V gene has CDR1 DFQATT and CDR2 SNEGSKA (reference sequence). CDR3 DNA: TGCAGTGCAGAACGGTCGTTGACTGAAGCTTTCTTT. It translates to CSAERSLTEAFF.

This clonotype has a count of ten or more. The J gene is TRBJ2-7, the V gene TRBV2, with 9 bases lining up with TRBD2. Germline CDR1 is SNHLY and CDR2 is FYNNEI. The CDR3 contains 15 residues. Trimming took 7 bases from V and 0 from J; bases not matched to a gene: 7. The CDR3 DNA sequence: TGTGCCAGCACCCAGGGACTAGCAGCCTCCTACGAGCAGTACTTC. Its translation is CASTQGLAASYEQYF.